This TCR beta chain is from a study of shared clonotypes between healthy human individuals. Using immunoSEQ multiplex PCR, the repertoire was profiled, and TCRdb retains in-frame clones only, with some absent. The table lists about 1 million clones, approximately 70% of them singletons. Germline-derived CDR1 and CDR2 are MNHNY and SVGAGI (reference sequence). Trimming took off 7 bases at V and 4 bases at J, with 16 bases between the two ends. This CDR3 contains 14 residues. Material for sequencing was memory CD4+ T cells sorted from blood. Subset denoted: CD45RA-negative fraction. This chain links TRBV6-6 with TRBJ2-5; D possibly corresponds to TRBD2 (5 bases). The TCR originated in a man aged 18 to 30 in good health. The CDR3 nucleotides are TGTGCCAGCACACCCCACGGGGAATCAGAGACCCAGTACTTC. It is translated as CASTPHGESETQYF.